What follows are 22 T cell receptor beta chains derived from one specimen sequenced in a study of shared clonotypes between healthy human individuals. Clones were sequenced by immunoSEQ multiplex PCR, and TCRdb holds only the in-frame ones, with some missing. The sample yields approximately 2,000,000 clones, around 92% seen once. Sequencing input: naive CD4+ T cells from PBMCs. Subset given: CD45RA+ positively selected. These receptors all come from a young man in good health. Some clones in this sample may be carry-over from other donors' samples.

The J gene is TRBJ2-5, the V gene TRBV7-6; TRBD2 might be the D (6 bases). The CDR3 is 14 residues long. The ends were cut back, 1 base at V and 7 bases at J, with 13 bases in the middle. The germline V gene encodes CDR1 SGHVS and CDR2 FNYEAQ. The chain's CDR3 is CASSLGGELSTQYF. CDR3 bases: TGTGCCAGCAGCTTAGGCGGGGAATTGTCGACCCAGTACTTC.

Of note for this clone: Other nucleotide sequences in the sample specify the same CDR3. The gene calls are TRBV5-1 and TRBJ2-5; unclear D gene. CDR1 and CDR2 (germline): SGHRS, YFSETQ. Trimming stripped 0 bases from V and 0 bases from J, with 6 bases between. This CDR3 is 14 amino acids long. In DNA, the CDR3 is TGCGCCAGCAGCTTGGGGCTCTACCAAGAGACCCAGTACTTC. Translating gives CASSLGLYQETQYF.

The chain couples TRBV7-8 to TRBJ1-2, with 8 nucleotides matching TRBD1. The length of the CDR3 is 17 residues. The V gene end was trimmed by 5 bases and the J gene end by 1 base; junction bases not matched to a gene: 12. Germline CDR1 is SGHVS and CDR2 is FQNEAQ. The chain's CDR3 is CASSPRTGTRNNYGYTF. The CDR3 bases are TGTGCCAGCAGCCCGCGGACAGGGACCCGTAATAACTATGGCTACACCTTC.

This clone was observed a single time. This chain uses TRBV30 with TRBJ2-7; maybe TRBD2 (6 bases). With 4 bases removed from V and 7 bases from J, the gap between germline ends came to 17 bases. CDR1 and CDR2 from the germline V gene are GTSNPN and SVGIG (reference sequence). The CDR3 is 13 residues long. CDR3 in amino acids: CAWTGTPWREQYF. CDR3 DNA: TGTGCCTGGACCGGGACTCCCTGGAGGGAGCAGTACTTC.

The V gene is TRBV5-1, the J gene TRBJ2-4; D tentatively fits TRBD1 or TRBD2 (5 bases each). Germline V gives CDR1 SGHRS, CDR2 YFSETQ. The CDR3 loop spans 14 amino acids. V lost 0 bases, J lost 8 bases, and 12 bases lay in between. CDR3 residues: CASSLVGEGDIQYF. The CDR3 region has the DNA TGCGCCAGCAGCTTGGTGGGGGAAGGTGACATTCAGTACTTC.

The chain has TRBV7-2 and TRBJ1-4, with a weak D call TRBD1 (5 bases). Looked up from germline, CDR1 is SGHTA and CDR2 is FQGNSA. This CDR3 comprises 16 residues. Trimming pared 2 bases from V and 8 bases from J, leaving 18 bases between. CDR3 in amino acids: CASSLPGGDGEEKLFF. Here the CDR3 DNA reads TGTGCCAGCAGCTTACCCGGGGGGGATGGTGAAGAAAAACTGTTTTTT.

In regard to this clone: Other nucleotide sequences in the sample specify the same CDR3. V is TRBV7-3 and J is TRBJ2-1; D uncertain. Germline V lookup: CDR1 SGHTA, CDR2 FQGTGA. Trimming cost V 0 bases and J 10 bases, with 10 bases left between them. This CDR3 comprises 13 residues. Here the CDR3 reads CASSLTRLDEQFF. The DNA of the CDR3 is TGTGCCAGCAGCTTAACCCGGCTCGACGAGCAGTTCTTC. The full variable domain, with the rest looked up from reference TRBV7-3 and TRBJ2-1, is GAGVSQTPSNKVTEKGKYVELRCDPISGHTALYWYRQSLGQGPEFLIYFQGTGAADDSGLPNDRFFAVRPEGSVSTLKIQRTERGDSAVYLCASSLTRLDEQFFGPGTRLTVL.

This sequence joins TRBV7-2 and TRBJ2-3; TRBD2 might be the D (6 bases). The germline V gene encodes CDR1 SGHTA and CDR2 FQGNSA. CDR3 length equals 15 residues. Trimming pared 1 base from V and 4 bases from J, leaving 12 bases between. CDR3 nucleotide sequence: TGTGCCAGCAGCTTAGGAGCGGGTGGGGCAGATACGCAGTATTTT. Amino acid sequence: CASSLGAGGADTQYF.

The rearrangement links TRBV18 to TRBJ2-1; possibly TRBD2 for D (6 bases). Trimming took 0 bases from V and 15 from J, leaving 18 bases between them. In germline, CDR1 is KGHSH, CDR2 LQKENI. This CDR3 is 14 amino acids long. This CDR3 is CASSPPAGPPFVFF. The CDR3 nucleotides read TGTGCCAGCTCACCACCGGCGGGACCCCCATTTGTGTTCTTC.

The chain carries TRBV5-1 and TRBJ2-1, with D tentatively TRBD1 or TRBD2 (5 bases each). Germline V gene sequence: CDR1 SGHRS, CDR2 YFSETQ. Trimming left V 0 bases short and J 12 bases short, with 22 bases between. The CDR3 totals 16 residues. This chain's CDR3 is CASSLGSRVRSGAQFF. In nucleotides, the CDR3 is TGCGCCAGCAGCTTGGGGTCCAGGGTGCGGTCCGGGGCGCAGTTCTTC.

This chain joins TRBV6-6 and TRBJ1-1, with 10 bases that match TRBD1. The J segment lost 10 bases and the V segment lost 2 bases, leaving 7 bases of the junction unmatched. This CDR3 spans 14 amino acids. Per the germline V gene, CDR1 is MNHNY and CDR2 is SVGAGI (reference sequence). The CDR3 sequence is CASSYPFGQGGAFF. CDR3 in DNA: TGTGCCAGCAGTTACCCTTTCGGACAGGGGGGAGCTTTCTTT.

This chain uses TRBV11-3 with TRBJ2-2, with TRBD1 matching over 7 bases. With V trimmed by 5 bases and J by 10 bases, 10 bases remained unmatched. This CDR3 region has 14 residues. Germline lookup yields CDR1 SGHNT and CDR2 YENEEA. CDR3: CASSAGTAFSELFF. The CDR3 coding sequence is TGTGCCAGCAGCGCCGGGACAGCATTTTCGGAGCTGTTTTTT.

V usage is TRBV5-1 and J usage is TRBJ2-1, with TRBD2 matching over 8 bases. The CDR3 length is 16 residues. Germline CDR1 is SGHRS and CDR2 is YFSETQ. V lost 0 bases and J lost 4; bases outside the gene matches: 6. CDR3 in amino acids: CASSLGASGPYNEQFF. The DNA of the CDR3 is TGCGCCAGCAGCTTGGGGGCTAGCGGGCCTTACAATGAGCAGTTCTTC.

The CDR3 loop reads CASSGDRGTLSYEQYF. The CDR3, as DNA: TGTGCCAGCAGCGGGGACAGGGGGACCCTCTCCTACGAGCAGTACTTC. This rearrangement joins TRBV11-3 to TRBJ2-5, with 11 bases fitting TRBD1. TRBJ2-7 matches the DNA end more closely, so the J call is doubtful. The V gene's germline CDR1 is SGHNT and CDR2 YENEEA. The CDR3 spans 16 residues.

The chain combines TRBV9 with TRBJ2-7; 8 nucleotides match TRBD1. J gave up 4 bases and V 4 bases, and 10 bases lay outside the gene matches. Germline CDR1 is SGDLS and CDR2 is YYNGEE. The CDR3 has 15 amino acids. The CDR3 bases are TGTGCCAGCAGCTCAGAGCGACAGGGGTCGTACGAGCAGTACTTC. Translated, it gives CASSSERQGSYEQYF. Full variable domain (remainder filled in from reference TRBV9 and TRBJ2-7): DSGVTQTPKHLITATGQRVTLRCSPRSGDLSVYWYQQSLDQGLQFLIQYYNGEERAKGNILERFSAQQFPDLHSELNLSSLELGDSALYFCASSSERQGSYEQYFGPGTRLTVT.

V gene TRBV10-3 combines with J gene TRBJ1-3; D is ambiguous. The CDR3 runs to 17 residues. The V gene's germline CDR1 is ENHRY and CDR2 SYGVKD. V lost 0 bases, J lost 0 bases, and 12 bases lay in between. The CDR3 DNA reads as TGTGCCATCAGTGAGTCGATTATCAGACTCTCTGGAAACACCATATATTTT. Protein: CAISESIIRLSGNTIYF.

Note on this clone: Other DNA sequences in the sample encode the same CDR3. This chain uses TRBV9 with TRBJ2-7, with 7 positions matching TRBD2. Germline CDR1 reads SGDLS; CDR2 reads YYNGEE. The junction had 3 bases not matched to a gene; V was cut back by 0 bases and J by 6 bases. The length of the CDR3 is 13 residues. CDR3 sequence: CASSVAGGGEQYF. Written as DNA, the CDR3 is TGTGCCAGCAGCGTAGCTGGGGGGGGCGAGCAGTACTTC.

V is TRBV19 and J is TRBJ2-3; 7 bases line up with TRBD1. The CDR3 sequence is 13 residues long. Germline-derived CDR1 and CDR2 are LNHDA and SQIVND (reference sequence). Germline trimming cut 7 bases from V and 6 bases from J; bases unmatched to any gene: 7. In DNA, the CDR3 is TGTGCCAGTACCACGGACAGGTACGATACGCAGTATTTT. Encoded protein: CASTTDRYDTQYF.

The chain has TRBV7-2 and TRBJ1-5; D is undetermined. The CDR3 has 16 residues. CDR1 SGHTA and CDR2 FQGNSA come from the germline V gene. V lost 6 bases, J lost 4 bases, and 19 bases lay in between. The CDR3 DNA reads as TGTGCCAGCAGTTTCATAGGACCGACGGGGAATCAGCCCCAGCATTTT. Encoded protein: CASSFIGPTGNQPQHF.

On this clone itself: This sample also contains other DNA sequences that code for the same CDR3. The chain is built from TRBV18 and TRBJ1-4; no clear D. CDR3 size: 14 residues. V gave up 0 bases and J gave up 1 base, with 3 bases separating them. Germline V gene data show CDR1 as KGHSH and CDR2 as LQKENI. The CDR3 nucleotides read TGTGCCAGCTCACCACCGGGAACTAATGAAAAACTGTTTTTT. Amino acids: CASSPPGTNEKLFF.

This chain uses TRBV7-2 with TRBJ2-5; D perhaps matches TRBD2 (6 bases). The V gene's germline CDR1 is SGHTA and CDR2 FQGNSA. V dropped 3 bases and J dropped 5 bases, with 19 bases sitting between them. There are 16 residues in the CDR3. CDR3 loop: CASSLAGTLPVETQYF. The CDR3 nucleotides are TGTGCCAGCAGCTTGGCCGGGACTCTCCCTGTGGAGACCCAGTACTTC.

A single count supports this clone. This sequence joins TRBV7-2 and TRBJ2-1; a possible D gene is TRBD1 (6 bases). V shed 5 bases and J shed 9 bases, with 17 bases lying between them. This CDR3 comprises 14 residues. Germline V gene data show CDR1 as SGHTA and CDR2 as FQGNSA. The CDR3 protein is CASSGLNRDGEQFF. CDR3 sequence (DNA): TGTGCCAGCAGCGGATTAAACAGGGATGGTGAGCAGTTCTTC.